The 7 T cell receptor beta chains below were found in one sample sequenced in a study of T cell repertoires in cytomegalovirus infection (dated by TCRdb to between 2019 and 2020). Reads for this sample came from an Illumina HiSeq 1500. The public reads were reanalyzed by TCRdb: fastp trimming at Q25, MiXCR alignment, in-frame beta chains only. Identical CDR3 proteins give one entry, which carries the most common genes and DNA. The sample table shows about 530,000 distinct CDR3 sequences, and less than 30% are seen once. The top ten clonotypes cover less than 15% of the sample. The specimen sequenced was PBMCs. Source of these receptors: a human donor in good health (CMV status not recorded). Some clones in this sample may be carry-over from other donors' samples.

This clonotype showed up many times. The chain employs TRBV7-2 and TRBJ2-7; 9 nucleotides line up with TRBD2. The junction had 5 bases not matched to a gene; V was cut back by 5 bases and J by 3 bases. Germline CDR1 and CDR2: SGHTA and FQGNSA. The CDR3 length is 14 residues. DNA of the CDR3: TGTGCCAGCAGCCAGCTAGCGGGGATCTACGAGCAGTACTTC. This encodes CASSQLAGIYEQYF. The full variable domain, its missing parts supplied by reference TRBV7-2 and TRBJ2-7, is GAGVSQSPSNKVTEKGKDVELRCDPISGHTALYWYRQSLGQGLEFLIYFQGNSAPDKSGLPSDRFSAERTGGSVSTLTIQRTQQEDSAVYLCASSQLAGIYEQYFGPGTRLTVT.

V gene TRBV5-4 combines with J gene TRBJ1-2; TRBD1 agrees at 7 bases. CDR1 is SGHNT, CDR2 YYREEE, per germline (reference sequence). After removal of 4 bases from V and 3 bases from J, the junction contained 9 bases not matched to a gene. There are 15 residues in the CDR3. The CDR3: CASSGKDRSDYGYTF. The CDR3 coding sequence is TGTGCCAGCAGCGGGAAGGACAGGAGCGACTATGGCTACACCTTC.

This clonotype was counted between two and nine times. This sequence joins TRBV19 and TRBJ1-2, with TRBD1 identical over 8 bases. Trimming at V came to 6 bases and at J to 2 bases, leaving 5 bases not matched to a gene. Germline V lookup: CDR1 LNHDA, CDR2 SQIVND (reference sequence). The CDR3 has 14 residues. The CDR3 here is CASRTDRGNYGYTF. The DNA for the CDR3 is TGTGCCAGTAGGACCGACAGGGGCAACTATGGCTACACCTTC.

About this clonotype itself: The CDR3 carries no conserved terminal phenylalanine or tryptophan, so it likely arises from a read error. V and J are TRBV7-3 and TRBJ1-4; maybe TRBD1 (5 bases). The length of the CDR3 is 14 residues. CDR1 is SGHTA, CDR2 FQGTGA, per germline. With 2 bases removed from V and 5 bases from J, the gap between germline ends came to 9 bases. This CDR3 reads CASSLYGANEKLFS. As DNA, the CDR3 is TGTGCCAGCAGCTTATATGGGGCGAATGAAAAACTGTTTTCT.

The chain uses TRBV7-9 and TRBJ1-5; TRBD1 is a possible D gene (5 bases). Germline V gene lookup returns CDR1 SEHNR and CDR2 FQNEAQ (reference sequence). There are 14 residues in the CDR3. Trimming left V 5 bases short and J 8 bases short, with 16 bases between. CDR3 DNA: TGTGCCAGCAGCCCTACCGGGACCAGGGAGCCCCAGCATTTT. It yields the protein CASSPTGTREPQHF.

This clonotype was seen a few times. V and J are TRBV10-3 and TRBJ1-2; 9 bases align to TRBD1. CDR3 length: 14 amino acids. Germline V lookup: CDR1 ENHRY, CDR2 SYGVKD. Trimming cost V 7 bases and J 3 bases; bases outside gene matches: 6. In DNA, the CDR3 is TGTGCCATCACCGGACAGGGGAGCGACTATGGCTACACCTTC. This translates into CAITGQGSDYGYTF.

J is TRBJ1-1 and V is TRBV6-2 or TRBV6-3; no definite D call. The CDR3 has 14 residues. The V end was cut by 2 bases, the J end by 0 bases, with 7 bases between. CDR1 is MNHEY and CDR2 is SVGEGT in the germline V gene. The CDR3 is CASSYSPLNTEAFF. The CDR3 bases are TGTGCCAGCAGTTACAGCCCCTTGAACACTGAAGCTTTCTTT.